This TCR beta chain was observed in a study of PD-1 blockade in classical Hodgkin lymphoma. In every patient, relapse followed autologous stem cell transplantation, while exposure to brentuximab vedotin differed. This CDR3 spans 13 amino acids. Germline loops: CDR1 MGHDK, CDR2 SYGVNS. Deletions cut 1 base from V and 7 bases from J, with 10 bases between. Some clones are missing from TCRdb's copy, which holds only in-frame ones; the method was immunoSEQ multiplex PCR. Among fewer than 75,000 clones listed, approximately 90% were seen once. The chain has TRBV25-1 and TRBJ1-1, with no clear D. Sequenced material: peripheral blood mononuclear cells (PBMCs), taken before the second cycle of nivolumab. This TCR was recovered from a human donor with classical Hodgkin lymphoma. The CDR3 DNA is TGTGCCAGCAGTGAATTGGGCGGGGTTGAAGCTTTCTTT. Protein: CASSELGGVEAFF.